These 21 T cell receptor beta chains came from one sample sequenced in a study of naive and memory T cell subsets. Whole-study findings and limits: A few larger clonotypes appeared in naive repertoires, especially CD8, possibly memory cells re-expressing CD45RA.

Both TRBC1 and TRBC2 were covered by a beta constant-region primer of two equimolar oligonucleotides. Ligated cDNA was amplified by four rounds of PCR with nested alpha and beta constant-region primers and SP2. TCRdb called the UMI-ligation and nested PCR reads again in MiXCR, with one record for every CDR3 protein. This table has 95,000 to 110,000 distinct CDR3 sequences, more than 12% appearing once. Which antigens these TCRs recognize remains unknown. The sequenced material came from naive CD8+ T cells from blood. These receptors all come from a human donor in good health.

There are many counts of this clonotype. The chain has TRBV4-3 and TRBJ1-1; tentatively, D is TRBD1 (6 bases). Germline assignment: CDR1 LGHNA and CDR2 YSLEER. The V end lost 0 bases, the J end lost 4 bases, and 18 bases lay between the germline ends. This CDR3 spans 17 amino acids. The CDR3 coding sequence is TGCGCCAGCAGCCAAGATTATCGAGGGGGGTTCGTCACTGAAGCTTTCTTT. It yields the protein CASSQDYRGGFVTEAFF.

This chain connects TRBV9 to TRBJ2-2; 10 positions match TRBD2. The germline V gene has CDR1 SGDLS and CDR2 YYNGEE. CDR3 size: 15 residues. V dropped 4 bases and J dropped 5; count of bases not matched to a gene: 5. CDR3 nucleotide sequence: TGTGCCAGCAGCCGGACTAGCGGAGAAACCGGGGAGCTGTTTTTT. Its protein is CASSRTSGETGELFF.

The rearrangement uses TRBV4-3 and TRBJ2-7, with 8 bases fitting TRBD1. V was pared by 0 bases and J by 4 bases, with 8 bases of the junction left unmatched. The CDR3 runs 16 residues. Germline lookup yields CDR1 LGHNA and CDR2 YSLEER. The CDR3 DNA reads as TGCGCCAGCAGCCAAGATCCTACAGGGGGGAGTTACGAGCAGTACTTC. Protein product: CASSQDPTGGSYEQYF.

The table lists this clonotype with a few counts. The chain recombines TRBV29-1 with TRBJ1-5, with 7 bases fitting TRBD1. V lost 6 bases, J lost 1 base, and 3 bases stayed unmatched. Germline CDR1 reads SQVTM; CDR2 reads ANQGSEA. The CDR3 is 13 residues long. The CDR3 loop reads CSVTGNSNQPQHF. The CDR3 bases are TGCAGCGTGACAGGGAACAGCAATCAGCCCCAGCATTTT.

This clonotype has more than one count but fewer than ten. This chain joins TRBV25-1 and TRBJ1-1; D uncertain. There are 13 residues in the CDR3. The V end was cut by 7 bases, the J end by 11 bases, with 20 bases between. Germline CDR1 and CDR2: MGHDK and SYGVNS. Here the CDR3 reads CASTKGGLRWAFF. The CDR3 bases are TGTGCCAGCACCAAGGGAGGACTACGGTGGGCTTTCTTT.

Only a few counts were recorded for this clonotype. This chain links TRBV27 with TRBJ2-2; 10 bases map to TRBD1. From germline, CDR1 is MNHEY and CDR2 SMNVEV (reference sequence). The CDR3 is 15 residues long. Losses at the gene ends were 6 bases for V and 4 bases for J; bases not matched to a gene: 5. This CDR3 is CASSGTGVTTGELFF. Here the CDR3 DNA reads TGTGCCAGCAGCGGGACAGGGGTGACCACCGGGGAGCTGTTTTTT.

This clonotype has only a few counts. The V and J genes are TRBV28 and TRBJ2-3; no clear D. Germline V CDR1 and CDR2: MDHEN, SYDVKM. This CDR3 has 16 residues. Trimming removed 4 bases at V and 1 base at J, with 15 bases between. The CDR3 protein is CASSSHVGYRTDTQYF. The CDR3 DNA is TGTGCCAGCAGTTCCCATGTGGGTTACCGCACAGATACGCAGTATTTT.

This clonotype was seen only a few times. J is TRBJ2-3 and V is TRBV7-3; 8 positions match TRBD2. The CDR3 length is 15 residues. V dropped 1 base and J dropped 4; count of bases not matched to a gene: 4. Per the germline V gene, CDR1 is SGHTA and CDR2 is FQGTGA. Here the CDR3 reads CASSLKFGGADTQYF. The CDR3 DNA follows: TGTGCCAGCAGCTTAAAATTCGGGGGGGCAGATACGCAGTATTTT.

The V and J genes are TRBV6-1 and TRBJ1-5; D possibly corresponds to TRBD1 (5 bases). From germline, CDR1 is MNHNS and CDR2 SASEGT. Trimming removed 5 bases at V and 3 bases at J, with 8 bases between. The CDR3 is made up of 13 amino acids. CDR3 sequence: CASSQGPNQPQHF. The CDR3 region has the DNA TGTGCCAGCAGTCAGGGTCCCAATCAGCCCCAGCATTTT.

The chain recombines TRBV20-1 with TRBJ2-7, with D tentatively TRBD2 (6 bases). Between the trimmed V and J ends, which lost 3 bases and 3 bases, there was a span of 18 bases. This CDR3 is 15 amino acids long. CDR1 and CDR2 (germline): DFQATT, SNEGSKA (reference sequence). CDR3 coding DNA: TGCAGTGCTAGGTTCCCCCTAGCGCTTCTCTACGAGCAGTACTTC. It codes for CSARFPLALLYEQYF.

The rearrangement joins TRBV4-1 to TRBJ2-7; tentative D call: TRBD2 (5 bases). V shed 0 bases and J shed 6 bases, with 12 bases lying between them. This CDR3 has 14 amino acids. Germline lookup yields CDR1 MGHRA and CDR2 YSYEKL. The CDR3 coding sequence is TGCGCCAGCAGCCAAGAAGTTTGGGAGATCGAGCAGTACTTC. It yields the protein CASSQEVWEIEQYF.

The chain uses TRBV7-2 and TRBJ2-3, with 8 nucleotides matching TRBD1. The CDR3 runs to 14 residues. V was clipped by 5 bases and J by 5 bases; unmatched bases: 6. In germline, CDR1 is SGHTA, CDR2 FQGNSA. CDR3 loop: CASSPDRGGDTQYF. CDR3 bases: TGTGCCAGCAGCCCCGACAGGGGAGGAGATACGCAGTATTTT. Full variable domain (outside the CDR3, taken from reference TRBV7-2 and TRBJ2-3): GAGVSQSPSNKVTEKGKDVELRCDPISGHTALYWYRQSLGQGLEFLIYFQGNSAPDKSGLPSDRFSAERTGGSVSTLTIQRTQQEDSAVYLCASSPDRGGDTQYFGPGTRLTVL.

This clonotype was seen a few times. The gene calls are TRBV20-1 and TRBJ2-7; 9 bases agree with TRBD1. Germline V CDR1 and CDR2: DFQATT, SNEGSKA (reference sequence). CDR3 size: 12 residues. V lost 7 bases, J lost 6 bases, and 7 bases stayed unmatched. In nucleotides, the CDR3 is TGCAGTGTGTTGGGACAGGGTGGCGAGCAGTACTTC. Protein: CSVLGQGGEQYF.

The rearrangement links TRBV21-1 to TRBJ2-7; the DNA was not used to check the table's D call, TRBD1. TRBV21-1 is annotated as a pseudogene. The CDR3 has 16 residues. The DNA for the CDR3 is TGTGCCAGCAGCAAAGAAGGGACAGGGGGTCGGGACGAGCAGTACTTC. It codes for CASSKEGTGGRDEQYF.

This chain uses TRBV3-1 with TRBJ1-2; D ambiguous. Trimming stripped 1 base from V and 0 bases from J, with 12 bases between. The germline gives CDR1 LGHDT, CDR2 YNNKEL (reference sequence). This CDR3 is 16 amino acids long. The DNA for the CDR3 is TGTGCCAGCAGCCAAGTCCATGACAATTCTAACTATGGCTACACCTTC. As protein: CASSQVHDNSNYGYTF.

This chain joins TRBV20-1 and TRBJ2-1, with D unclear. V dropped 6 bases and J dropped 8 bases, with 8 bases sitting between them. Germline assignment: CDR1 DFQATT and CDR2 SNEGSKA (reference sequence). CDR3 size: 10 residues. CDR3 in DNA: TGCAGTGCCCCTTTCTATGAGCAGTTCTTC. It specifies CSAPFYEQFF.

This clonotype was picked up many times. V usage is TRBV28 and J usage is TRBJ2-7; the D is unclear. The germline V gene encodes CDR1 MDHEN and CDR2 SYDVKM. This CDR3 region has 13 residues. Trimming pared 4 bases from V and 6 bases from J, leaving 13 bases between. CDR3 sequence reads: CASSSQFDAEQYF. DNA for the CDR3: TGTGCCAGCAGTTCCCAGTTTGACGCCGAGCAGTACTTC. Variable domain in full (rest from reference TRBV28 and TRBJ2-7): DVKVTQSSRYLVKRTGEKVFLECVQDMDHENMFWYRQDPGLGLRLIYFSYDVKMKEKGDIPEGYSVSREKKERFSLILESASTNQTSMYLCASSSQFDAEQYFGPGTRLTVT.

This clonotype appeared many times. This chain uses TRBV4-3 with TRBJ2-1, with D perhaps TRBD1 (6 bases). V shed 4 bases and J shed 9 bases, with 19 bases lying between them. This CDR3 region has 15 residues. CDR1 is LGHNA and CDR2 is YSLEER in the germline V gene. The CDR3 spells CASSPGVGAGLEQFF. The DNA of the CDR3 is TGCGCCAGCAGCCCAGGAGTGGGGGCCGGACTTGAGCAGTTCTTC.

CDR3 in DNA: TGTGCCAGCAGCTCCGGGACTTTCGTTAGCAATCAGCCCCAGCATTTT. The encoded protein is CASSSGTFVSNQPQHF. The V gene is TRBV7-8, the J gene TRBJ1-5; possible D gene TRBD1, 5 bases. The germline V and J ends were trimmed by 4 bases and 0 bases, with 13 bases remaining between them. Germline assignment: CDR1 SGHVS and CDR2 FQNEAQ. The CDR3 is 16 residues long.

This sequence joins TRBV9 and TRBJ2-7; 7 positions match TRBD1. The J segment lost 2 bases and the V segment lost 3 bases, leaving 8 bases of the junction unmatched. The CDR3 loop spans 15 amino acids. Per the germline V gene, CDR1 is SGDLS and CDR2 is YYNGEE. In DNA form, the CDR3 reads TGTGCCAGCAGCGAAGGGGGCAGATCCACCTACGAGCAGTACTTC. Translation gives CASSEGGRSTYEQYF.

The chain links TRBV12-3 or TRBV12-4 to TRBJ2-7; 7 bases line up with TRBD1. J lost 3 bases, V lost 6 bases, and 8 bases had no gene match. This CDR3 is 14 amino acids long. CDR3 bases: TGTGCCAGCAGCCGACCGGGACAGAGCTACGAGCAGTACTTC. Its protein product is CASSRPGQSYEQYF.